This record covers a single T cell receptor beta chain. Here immunoSEQ multiplex PCR was the method, and the copy in TCRdb shows in-frame clones only, minus some. This table has about 26,000 clones, roughly 80% appearing once. This entry belongs to a study of radiation and T cells in renal cell carcinoma. Regarding time point: blood 2 weeks post-SBRT. Specified treatment: 15 Gy SBRT to primary tumor, nephrectomy 4 weeks later. V dropped 3 bases and J dropped 6; count of bases not matched to a gene: 5. CDR1 and CDR2 from the germline V gene are SGHAT and FQNNGV. This CDR3 is built from 17 residues. The sequence came from a man in his 60s with renal cell carcinoma. This material consisted of blood, taken from a patient whose treatment included radiotherapy and nephrectomy. The rearrangement uses TRBV11-2 and TRBJ2-2; 15 bases match TRBD2. The CDR3 nucleotides read TGTGCCAGCAGCTTGGCCCGGACTAGCGGGAGGGCCGGGGAGCTGTTTTTT. Translating it yields CASSLARTSGRAGELFF.